This T cell receptor (beta chain) was profiled in a study of shared clonotypes between healthy human individuals. Study-level findings and limits: Sequencing depth was expected to affect clonotype sharing among donors. Relative to clonotypes present in all four donors, those not shared had lower generation probabilities. In this cohort, only blood was sampled, and tissue repertoires likely differ.

The deep-level immunoSEQ assay was used. Only in-frame clones appear in the TCRdb table, and some are missing; sequencing was by immunoSEQ multiplex PCR. The table includes 400,000 or so clones, 96% detected once. In regard to this clone: The antigen remains unidentified. Additional DNA sequences in this sample encode the identical CDR3.

Germline assignment: CDR1 LGHNA and CDR2 YNFKEQ. The CDR3 contains 16 residues. V dropped 1 base and J dropped 5; count of bases not matched to a gene: 5. The V and J genes are TRBV4-2 and TRBJ2-7; 13 bases are a match to TRBD2. This receptor was taken from a man aged 25-40 years in good health. The sequenced sample was memory CD8+ T cells sorted from blood. Subset indicated: CD45RO+ cells pooled with CCR7-negative TemRA cells. The CDR3 region has the DNA TGTGCCAGCAGCCAAGTAACTAGCGGGAGGGGAGACGAGCAGTACTTC. As protein: CASSQVTSGRGDEQYF.